The clone carrying this T cell receptor beta chain was found once. The junction had 9 bases not matched to a gene; V was cut back by 6 bases and J by 6 bases. The CDR3 consists of 15 residues. From germline, CDR1 is KGHSH and CDR2 LQKENI. This entry is derived from a study of T cell changes during pregnancy in multiple sclerosis. Assay used: immunoSEQ multiplex PCR; TCRdb lists only in-frame clones, some missing. The sample gives roughly 30,000 clones, 85% to 95% of which show up once; 0.41% is in the top ten. The source material was CD4+ T cells from peripheral blood mononuclear cells, sampled in the second trimester of pregnancy. The chain uses TRBV18 and TRBJ2-3; the match to TRBD1 covers 10 bases. The TCR was taken from a female donor with multiple sclerosis, enrolled in a pregnancy study. The CDR3 sequence: CASSLEGTGEDTQYF. CDR3 in DNA: TGTGCCAGCTCCCTCGAGGGGACAGGGGAGGATACGCAGTATTTT.